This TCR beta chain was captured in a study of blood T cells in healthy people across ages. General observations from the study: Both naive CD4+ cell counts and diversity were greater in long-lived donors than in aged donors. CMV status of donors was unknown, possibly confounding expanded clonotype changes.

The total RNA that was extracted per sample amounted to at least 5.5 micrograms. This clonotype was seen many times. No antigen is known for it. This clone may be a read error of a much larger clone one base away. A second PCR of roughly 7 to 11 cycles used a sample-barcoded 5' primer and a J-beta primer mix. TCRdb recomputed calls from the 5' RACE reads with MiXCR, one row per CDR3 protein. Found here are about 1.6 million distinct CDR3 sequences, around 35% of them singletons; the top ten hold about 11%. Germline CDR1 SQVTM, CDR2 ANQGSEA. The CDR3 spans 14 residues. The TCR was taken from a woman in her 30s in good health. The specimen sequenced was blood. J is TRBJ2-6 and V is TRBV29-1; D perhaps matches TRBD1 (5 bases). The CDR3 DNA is TGCAGCGTTGGGGGCCCAGGGAAGGCCAACGTCCGGACTTTC. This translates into CSVGGPGKANVRTF.